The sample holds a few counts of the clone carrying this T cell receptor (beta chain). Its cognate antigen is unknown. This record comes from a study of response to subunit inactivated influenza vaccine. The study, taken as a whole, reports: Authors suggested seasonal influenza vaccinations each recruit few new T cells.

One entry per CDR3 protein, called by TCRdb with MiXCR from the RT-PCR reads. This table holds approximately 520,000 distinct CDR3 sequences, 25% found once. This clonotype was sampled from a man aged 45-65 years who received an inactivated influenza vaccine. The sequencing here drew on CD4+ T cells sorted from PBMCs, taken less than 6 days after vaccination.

The CDR3 is CASSLGGPGTGELFF. CDR3 DNA sequence: TGCGCCAGCAGCTTGGGGGGGCCGGGCACCGGGGAGCTGTTTTTT. This chain connects TRBV5-1 to TRBJ2-2, with D perhaps matching TRBD1 (6 bases). V lost 0 bases to trimming and J lost 4 bases, with 10 bases between them. There are 15 residues in the CDR3. Germline CDR1 and CDR2: SGHRS and YFSETQ. Full variable domain (missing parts from reference TRBV5-1 and TRBJ2-2): KAGVTQTPRYLIKTRGQQVTLSCSPISGHRSVSWYQQTPGQGLQFLFEYFSETQRNKGNFPGRFSGRQFSNSRSEMNVSTLELGDSALYLCASSLGGPGTGELFFGEGSRLTVL.